A single sample is the source of the 28 T cell receptor beta chains below, sequenced in a study of beta chain features in type 1 diabetes. Since all of the isolated RNA was reverse transcribed, expressed TCRB transcripts were what got sequenced. Method: immunoSEQ multiplex PCR; TCRdb's copy keeps in-frame clones and lacks some. The sample gives 150,000 to 190,000 clones, around 10% of which show up once; roughly 2% is in the top ten. Sample: central memory CD4+ T cells from blood. Every receptor here comes from a man aged 18 to 35 in good health.

The CDR3 loop is CSVEGHQGTDTQYF. CDR3 nucleotides: TGCAGCGTTGAGGGGCACCAGGGGACAGATACGCAGTATTTT. The rearrangement joins TRBV29-1 to TRBJ2-3, with D maybe TRBD1 (6 bases). Deletions cut 3 bases from V and 3 bases from J, with 13 bases between. Looked up from germline, CDR1 is SQVTM and CDR2 is ANQGSEA. This CDR3 has 14 residues.

The V and J genes are TRBV7-9 and TRBJ1-5; 7 nucleotides align to TRBD1. The germline gives CDR1 SEHNR, CDR2 FQNEAQ (reference sequence). This CDR3 spans 16 amino acids. V was pared by 0 bases and J by 2 bases, with 4 bases of the junction left unmatched. The CDR3, as DNA: TGTGCCAGCAGCTTAGCAACAGGGGCCCGCAATCAGCCCCAGCATTTT. Its protein product is CASSLATGARNQPQHF.

This clone has only a few counts. The V and J genes are TRBV9 and TRBJ2-7, with 9 bases identical to TRBD1. The ends lost 3 bases at V and 3 bases at J; junction bases unmatched: 10. This CDR3 contains 16 residues. Germline loops: CDR1 SGDLS, CDR2 YYNGEE. The CDR3 reads CASSASPGTGIYEQYF. DNA of the CDR3: TGTGCCAGCAGCGCATCCCCCGGGACAGGGATCTACGAGCAGTACTTC.

This clone has at least ten counts. This chain uses TRBV25-1 with TRBJ2-7; the D is unclear. The CDR3 contains 10 residues. Germline lookup yields CDR1 MGHDK and CDR2 SYGVNS. Trimming cost V 6 bases and J 3 bases, with 3 bases left between them. The CDR3: CASRHYEQYF. The CDR3 DNA is TGTGCCAGCAGACACTACGAGCAGTACTTC.

This clone turned up a few times. Other DNA sequences from this sample encode an identical CDR3 as well. The chain couples TRBV2 to TRBJ2-5; no clear D. Germline CDR1 and CDR2: SNHLY and FYNNEI. Trimming removed 6 bases at V and 2 bases at J, with 4 bases between. The CDR3 runs 11 residues. CDR3 DNA sequence: TGTGCCAGCAGGGGGCAAGAGACCCAGTACTTC. Protein: CASRGQETQYF. Complete variable domain (other parts from reference TRBV2 and TRBJ2-5): EPEVTQTPSHQVTQMGQEVILRCVPISNHLYFYWYRQILGQKVEFLVSFYNNEISEKSEIFDDQFSVERPDGSNFTLKIRSTKLEDSAMYFCASRGQETQYFGPGTRLLVL.

V is TRBV15 and J is TRBJ1-1, with D perhaps TRBD1 (6 bases). CDR3 length: 15 amino acids. The V gene's germline CDR1 is LNHNV and CDR2 YYDKDF (reference sequence). Trimming shortened V by 2 bases and J by 1 base, and 11 bases separated the two germline ends. The CDR3 DNA sequence: TGTGCCACCAGCAGACCTCCGGGACAGAACACTGAAGCTTTCTTT. Its translation is CATSRPPGQNTEAFF.

The V call is TRBV7-2, the J call TRBJ2-3; D may be TRBD1 (5 bases). CDR1 and CDR2 from the germline V gene are SGHTA and FQGNSA. The CDR3 spans 12 residues. V lost 5 bases and J 7 bases, leaving 10 bases between the germline ends. The DNA for the CDR3 is TGTGCCAGCAGCCATCCAGGGAATACGCAGTATTTT. Residues: CASSHPGNTQYF.

The CDR3 DNA reads as TGTGCCAGCAGTTTACTCTACAGTAATTCACCCCTCCACTTT. This codes for CASSLLYSNSPLHF. This chain uses TRBV27 with TRBJ1-6; D uncertain. This CDR3 spans 14 amino acids. V was cut by 2 bases and J by 6 bases, with 8 bases left in between. Germline CDR1 reads MNHEY; CDR2 reads SMNVEV (reference sequence).

This clone has a handful of counts. The rearrangement links TRBV28 to TRBJ1-1, with D perhaps TRBD1 (5 bases). The germline CDR1 and CDR2 sequences are MDHEN and SYDVKM. The CDR3 length is 13 residues. V shed 3 bases and J shed 4 bases, with 9 bases lying between them. The CDR3 sequence is CASSLVGVTEAFF. CDR3 DNA: TGTGCCAGCAGTTTGGTAGGGGTCACTGAAGCTTTCTTT.

V usage is TRBV10-3 and J usage is TRBJ2-7; D is perhaps TRBD1 (5 bases). V was clipped by 3 bases and J by 0 bases, with 6 bases between them. CDR3 size: 13 residues. CDR1 and CDR2 (germline): ENHRY, SYGVKD. The CDR3 nucleotides read TGTGCCATCAGTGACAGGGCCTCCTACGAGCAGTACTTC. Translation gives CAISDRASYEQYF.

The gene calls are TRBV21-1 and TRBJ1-2. TRBV21-1 is recorded as a pseudogene. The CDR3 has 18 amino acids. The CDR3 loop is CASRTPVSNLLPNYGYTF. The CDR3 region has the DNA TGTGCCAGCAGGACCCCGGTTTCGAATCTTCTCCCGAACTATGGCTACACCTTC.

This rearrangement joins TRBV4-3 to TRBJ2-4; D is unresolved. Trimming stripped 1 base from V and 0 bases from J, with 10 bases between. CDR1 and CDR2 (germline): LGHNA, YSLEER. This CDR3 contains 16 residues. The CDR3 DNA reads as TGCGCCAGCAGCCAAGGGGGTAGTGGAGCCAAAAACATTCAGTACTTC. This encodes CASSQGGSGAKNIQYF.

The chain uses TRBV29-1 and TRBJ1-3; weak D call: TRBD1 (5 bases). V was cut by 6 bases and J by 1 base, with 16 bases left in between. CDR1 is SQVTM, CDR2 ANQGSEA, per germline. The CDR3 sequence is 15 residues long. CDR3 sequence: CSVQSVQGSGNTIYF. Written as DNA, the CDR3 is TGCAGCGTCCAAAGCGTTCAGGGATCTGGAAACACCATATATTTT.

This clone was seen a handful of times. The chain has TRBV5-1 and TRBJ2-5; D gene unclear. V was trimmed by 2 bases and J by 5 bases, leaving 10 bases between them. Per germline, CDR1 SGHRS and CDR2 YFSETQ. CDR3 length: 13 residues. CDR3 protein: CASSFRGRETQYF. The CDR3 bases are TGCGCCAGCAGCTTCCGTGGGCGGGAGACCCAGTACTTC.

The chain employs TRBV2 and TRBJ2-7; 14 bases align to TRBD2. V shed 6 bases and J 0 bases; nucleotides not matched to a gene: 4. Germline-derived CDR1 and CDR2 are SNHLY and FYNNEI. The CDR3 consists of 16 residues. CDR3 sequence: CASSGTSGGNSYEQYF. The CDR3 DNA reads TGTGCCAGCAGCGGGACTAGCGGGGGAAACTCCTACGAGCAGTACTTC.

The table lists this clone with a few counts. This chain's CDR3 is CASSRGSSGRFSSYNEQFF. The CDR3 DNA sequence: TGTGCCAGCAGCCGAGGTTCTAGCGGGAGGTTCAGCTCCTACAATGAGCAGTTCTTC. V is TRBV7-2 and J is TRBJ2-1, with TRBD2 identical over 11 bases. CDR3 length: 19 amino acids. With V trimmed by 5 bases and J by 0 bases, 12 bases remained unmatched. The germline gives CDR1 SGHTA, CDR2 FQGNSA.

This rearrangement joins TRBV9 to TRBJ2-7; D is possibly TRBD2 (7 bases). The V gene lost 0 bases and the J gene lost 5 bases, with 12 bases spanning the gap. CDR3 length: 14 residues. CDR1 is SGDLS and CDR2 is YYNGEE in the germline V gene. The CDR3 loop reads CASSVGGGLDEQYF. CDR3 in DNA: TGTGCCAGCAGCGTAGGCGGGGGCCTCGACGAGCAGTACTTC. The entire variable domain, with the rest obtained from reference TRBV9 and TRBJ2-7, is as follows: DSGVTQTPKHLITATGQRVTLRCSPRSGDLSVYWYQQSLDQGLQFLIQYYNGEERAKGNILERFSAQQFPDLHSELNLSSLELGDSALYFCASSVGGGLDEQYFGPGTRLTVT.

In this sample, this clone turned up a few times. The rearrangement uses TRBV25-1 and TRBJ2-7; D remains ambiguous. Per germline, CDR1 MGHDK and CDR2 SYGVNS. V was pared by 5 bases and J by 6 bases, with 8 bases between. This CDR3 comprises 11 residues. The DNA for the CDR3 is TGTGCCAGCAGTACTACTATCGAGCAGTACTTC. As protein: CASSTTIEQYF.

The chain has TRBV10-3 and TRBJ2-2, with no clear D. Trimming pared 8 bases from V and 5 bases from J, leaving 6 bases between. The CDR3 totals 11 residues. Germline CDR1 and CDR2: ENHRY and SYGVKD. The CDR3 protein is CAIQRTGELFF. The CDR3 DNA follows: TGTGCCATCCAGAGGACCGGGGAGCTGTTTTTT.

There are a few counts of this clone. The chain carries TRBV2 and TRBJ1-1; D is possibly TRBD1 (5 bases). Trimming took 6 bases from V and 11 from J, leaving 13 bases between them. This CDR3 comprises 11 residues. Germline CDR1 is SNHLY and CDR2 is FYNNEI. DNA for the CDR3: TGTGCCAGCAGAGTCGGGGCCCACGCTTTCTTT. Residues: CASRVGAHAFF.

The sample holds a few counts of this clone. The chain uses TRBV10-1 and TRBJ2-4; the D gene is possibly TRBD1 (5 bases). V lost 8 bases and J lost 0, with 14 bases in between. Germline-derived CDR1 and CDR2 are WNHNN and SYGVQD (reference sequence). This CDR3 region has 15 residues. The CDR3 DNA reads as TGCGCCAGCTACAGCAGGGATATAGCCAAAAACATTCAGTACTTC. This codes for CASYSRDIAKNIQYF.

This clone was recorded a few times. This chain links TRBV28 with TRBJ2-7; TRBD1 is a possible D gene (7 bases). CDR3 size: 15 residues. CDR1 and CDR2 from the germline V gene are MDHEN and SYDVKM. The V gene lost 5 bases and the J gene lost 5 bases, with 19 bases spanning the gap. This CDR3 reads CASSRGQGGLDEQYF. CDR3 in DNA: TGTGCCAGCAGTCGTGGTCAGGGGGGCCTGGACGAGCAGTACTTC. Together with reference TRBV28 and TRBJ2-7, the CDR3 gives the full variable domain: DVKVTQSSRYLVKRTGEKVFLECVQDMDHENMFWYRQDPGLGLRLIYFSYDVKMKEKGDIPEGYSVSREKKERFSLILESASTNQTSMYLCASSRGQGGLDEQYFGPGTRLTVT.

This clone occurred a few times. This specimen includes other DNA sequences encoding the same CDR3. This chain connects TRBV7-2 to TRBJ2-5; TRBD1 aligns across 9 bases. In germline, CDR1 is SGHTA, CDR2 FQGNSA. Trimming cost V 0 bases and J 5 bases; bases outside gene matches: 4. The CDR3 sequence is 15 residues long. This CDR3 reads CASSLAGQGGETQYF. In DNA, the CDR3 is TGTGCCAGCAGCTTAGCGGGACAGGGTGGGGAGACCCAGTACTTC. The complete variable domain, with remaining parts taken from reference TRBV7-2 and TRBJ2-5, reads GAGVSQSPSNKVTEKGKDVELRCDPISGHTALYWYRQSLGQGLEFLIYFQGNSAPDKSGLPSDRFSAERTGGSVSTLTIQRTQQEDSAVYLCASSLAGQGGETQYFGPGTRLLVL.

The chain employs TRBV18 and TRBJ1-1, with no clear D. This CDR3 has 14 residues. Trimming removed 3 bases from V and 0 bases from J, with 8 bases in between. Looked up from germline, CDR1 is KGHSH and CDR2 is LQKENI. This CDR3 reads CASSPDALNTEAFF. The CDR3 nucleotides read TGTGCCAGCTCACCGGACGCCTTGAACACTGAAGCTTTCTTT.

The chain uses TRBV5-1 and TRBJ2-1; 7 nucleotides line up with TRBD2. CDR1 SGHRS and CDR2 YFSETQ come from the germline V gene. CDR3 length: 14 residues. J was trimmed by 4 bases and V by 5 bases; bases with no gene match: 6. CDR3: CASRSGNGYNEQFF. The CDR3 coding sequence is TGCGCCAGCAGAAGCGGGAACGGGTACAATGAGCAGTTCTTC.

A few counts support this clone. The chain has TRBV7-2 and TRBJ1-2; 7 bases align to TRBD1. This CDR3 has 14 residues. Germline assignment: CDR1 SGHTA and CDR2 FQGNSA. Trimming at V came to 7 bases and at J to 8 bases, leaving 13 bases not matched to a gene. The CDR3 reads CASTLDRDKVGYTF. The CDR3 DNA follows: TGTGCCAGCACTCTCGACAGGGACAAGGTCGGCTACACCTTC.

This chain links TRBV5-1 with TRBJ2-7; tentative D call: TRBD2 (6 bases). Germline V CDR1 and CDR2: SGHRS, YFSETQ. There are 13 residues in the CDR3. The germline V and J ends were trimmed by 0 bases and 10 bases, with 14 bases remaining between them. The chain's CDR3 is CASSLEEGRAQYF. The CDR3 DNA follows: TGCGCCAGCAGCTTGGAGGAGGGCAGGGCCCAGTACTTC.

This clone has ten or more counts. Additional DNA sequences in this sample encode the identical CDR3. V gene TRBV6-5 combines with J gene TRBJ2-3; 8 bases map to TRBD2. Looked up from germline, CDR1 is MNHEY and CDR2 is SVGAGI. The V gene end was trimmed by 2 bases and the J gene end by 1 base; junction bases not matched to a gene: 5. This CDR3 comprises 16 residues. CDR3 region: CASSYKPAGGTDTQYF. For the CDR3, the DNA is TGTGCCAGCAGTTACAAGCCAGCGGGGGGCACAGATACGCAGTATTTT.